This T cell receptor beta chain comes out of a study of T cell responses to AZD1222 COVID-19 vaccine (dated by TCRdb to about 2021). Looking at the study overall: A total of approximately 230 trial participants underwent TCR sequencing, of whom 207 received two doses of AZD1222 and approximately 25 received two doses of the MenACWY control vaccine. Trial participants were enrolled into age subgroups of 18-55, 56-69 and 70-plus years, which contained about 160, 30 and 59 TCR-sequenced participants, respectively. Findings and caveats that apply to the study as a whole: Conclusions about previously exposed vaccinees were limited because only six or seven AZD1222 recipients were SARS-CoV-2 seropositive at baseline. Participants were mostly white British, with more females than males. The authors suggested clonal diversity may have been underestimated. CD4 TCRs associated with the vaccine covered the entire spike protein, and the dominant responses were in regions 160-218 and 743-854. After two AZD1222 doses, spike-specific TCR breadth and depth were significantly higher than at day 0 and than in MenACWY recipients. The 56-69-year group was small, and its depth increase did not reach significance, likely because of low power. Because no samples from the day 14 peak response were available, repertoires could be characterized only after the peak T cell response. Nearly half of unique spike-specific TCRs reportedly recognized epitopes outside regions mutated in the B.1.351 and B.1.1.7 variants.

The meaning of the sample's time point label: about 28 days (+/-7) after the second vaccine dose. AZD1222 recipients given second doses at about 4 weeks or at about 12 weeks were pooled, since spike-specific TCR depth and breadth were not found to differ between the two schedules. Samples from vaccinated people were obtained from the UK trials COV001 and COV002, which included a single-blind randomized controlled phase 2/3 trial of AZD1222 (ChAdOx1 nCoV-19) in healthy adults. For TCRbeta chain sequencing, PBMC samples from trial participants were taken at day 0 and at day 28 after the second dose. CDR1 SGHRS and CDR2 YFSETQ are derived from the germline V gene. The CDR3, from cysteine to phenylalanine, totals 14 residues. Solely the CDR3 DNA is kept, with 42 bases framed from the first base. V is clipped by 4 bases and J by 4 bases, and the sequence between their germline boundaries is 15 bases long.

As for this clone: What this receptor recognizes is not known. One base away there is no much larger clone; base qualities are not given.

The CDR3 regions of human TCRbeta chains were analyzed by immunosequencing. As for how the authors treated the data: TCRs in the repertoires were compared against a reference library of SARS-CoV-2-specific TCRs that had been generated with the MIRA antigen-specificity platform. Breadth was defined as the fraction of unique TCRs that were SARS-CoV-2-associated, and depth was defined as the fraction of total T cells that were SARS-CoV-2-associated. Using the MIRA data, every spike-specific TCR was mapped to the spike region that the TCR reacted to and assigned to either a CD4 or a CD8 class. Log10-transformed breadth and depth values were compared by one-way ANOVA with Sidak's multiple comparisons tests. TCRdb holds this immuneACCESS table with in-frame rearrangements only. Some clones are missing; in checked studies, unresolved V genes explain under half, and the rest has no known cause. The DNA was the basis for D and trimming; V, J and clone size are from that table. This sample holds 130,000 or so clones; around 90% were observed only once. Roughly 5.7% of the sample belongs to the ten largest clones.

The source of this sequence is an adult who received the AZD1222 COVID-19 vaccine. The starting material was peripheral blood, obtained 28 days after the second AZD1222 dose. The chain is made from TRBV5-1 and TRBJ2-7; the D element could tentatively be TRBD1 or TRBD2, as 5 bases agree for each. Read as DNA, the sequence is TGCGCCAGCAGCCCTAGGGGTGGGGGTTACGAGCAGTACTTC. The encoded protein is CASSPRGGGYEQYF.